This T cell receptor beta chain was identified during a study of T-cell memory formation after mild COVID-19. Study details: Clusters were largely donor specific. Findings and limits, study-wide: Shrinking CD4+ clones were chiefly CM and EM; CD8+ ones were chiefly EMRA. For second-wave clones that peaked at day 37, SARS-CoV-2 specificity went unverified. Clones shrinking from day 15 to 85 showed even CD4/CD8 mixes; later expanders tilted CD4+.

TCRdb re-called the 5' RACE reads with MiXCR, one entry per CDR3 protein. The data contain about 57,000 distinct CDR3 sequences, more than 9% of them singletons. In the case of this clonotype: Its antigen is currently unknown.

Trimming shortened V by 3 bases and J by 2 bases, and 15 bases separated the two germline ends. CDR3 size: 16 residues. CDR1 and CDR2 (germline): LGHDT, YNNKEL (reference sequence). The chain recombines TRBV3-1 with TRBJ2-3, with D hard to call. Sequenced sample: PBMCs or a T cell subset sorted from them (not recorded which). The receptor comes from a man aged 18 to 29 who had mild COVID-19 (a few samples of this study predate the infection). Cell type and time point are not known. The CDR3 here is CASSQQGVIHTDTQYF. Written as DNA, the CDR3 is TGTGCCAGCAGCCAGCAAGGAGTCATTCACACAGATACGCAGTATTTT.